This note documents a single TCR beta chain sequence. CDR1 is KGHDR and CDR2 is SFDVKD in the germline V gene. This CDR3 has 15 residues. This entry belongs to a study of T cells expressing NK-cell markers. In generating TCR beta cDNA, 5'RACE template switching with UMIs was used. TCRdb reprocessed the 5' RACE reads and reports one entry per CDR3 protein, with no DNA. The sample includes fewer than 300,000 distinct CDR3 sequences. Source material: blood T cells: a sorted CD56 or NKG2C T cell subset, CD4+ or CD8+ T cells, or bulk PBMC T cells (not recorded which). The V and J genes are TRBV24-1 and TRBJ2-5; there is no DNA to check the TCRdb D call of TRBD1. The receptor was isolated from a woman aged 18 to 69 in good health. CDR3: CATSDSGQGRETQYF.